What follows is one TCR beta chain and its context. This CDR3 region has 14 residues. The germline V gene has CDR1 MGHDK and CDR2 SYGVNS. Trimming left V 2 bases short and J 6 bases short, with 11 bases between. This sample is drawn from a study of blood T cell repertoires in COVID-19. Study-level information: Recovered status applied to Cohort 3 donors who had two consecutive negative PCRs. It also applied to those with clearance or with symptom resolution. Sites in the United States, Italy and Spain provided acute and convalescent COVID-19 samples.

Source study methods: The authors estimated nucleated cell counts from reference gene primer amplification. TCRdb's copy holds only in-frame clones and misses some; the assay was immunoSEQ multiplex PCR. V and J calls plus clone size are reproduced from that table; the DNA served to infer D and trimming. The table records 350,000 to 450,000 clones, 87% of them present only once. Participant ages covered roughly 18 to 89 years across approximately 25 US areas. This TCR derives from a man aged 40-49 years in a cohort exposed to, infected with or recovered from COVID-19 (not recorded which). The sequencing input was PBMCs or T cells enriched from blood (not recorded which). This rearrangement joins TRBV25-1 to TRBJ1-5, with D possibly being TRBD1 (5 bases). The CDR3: CASSEGRVGQPQHF. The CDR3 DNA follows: TGTGCCAGCAGTGAAGGCAGGGTGGGTCAGCCCCAGCATTTT. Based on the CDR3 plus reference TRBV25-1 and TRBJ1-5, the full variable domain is EADIYQTPRYLVIGTGKKITLECSQTMGHDKMYWYQQDPGMELHLIHYSYGVNSTEKGDLSSESTVSRIRTEHFPLTLESARPSHTSQYLCASSEGRVGQPQHFGDGTRLSIL.